This entry lists 31 T cell receptor beta chains sequenced from one sample in a study of breast tumors, draining lymph nodes, adjacent tissues. Samples came from axillary lymph nodes draining the breast cancer. TCRdb fed the multiplex PCR reads into MiXCR, producing one record per CDR3 protein. Of 150,000 to 200,000 distinct CDR3 sequences listed, roughly 30% are singletons. Sample: axillary lymph node tissue. The receptor set was obtained from a female donor with breast cancer. Some clones in this sample may be carry-over from other donors' samples.

V gene TRBV6-2 or TRBV6-3 combines with J gene TRBJ2-2, with D unclear. The CDR3 contains 11 residues. Germline loops: CDR1 MNHEY, CDR2 SVGEGT. V was shortened by 7 bases and J by 4 bases, with 4 bases between the two germline ends. The CDR3 nucleotides are TGTGCCAGCACCTTCACCGGGGAGCTGTTTTTT. Its protein is CASTFTGELFF.

On this clonotype itself: The junction shows a germline mismatch at one end, possibly a read error. The CDR3 DNA is TGTGCCAGCAGTTTAGTGGGATCATGTCGGTATGAGCAGTCCTTC. It encodes CASSLVGSCRYEQSF. The gene calls are TRBV12-3 or TRBV12-4 and TRBJ2-1; no clear D gene. This CDR3 has 15 residues.

This clonotype was counted between two and nine times. This may arise from a read error, as a much more abundant clone is one base away. V gene TRBV24-1 combines with J gene TRBJ2-1; the D gene is possibly TRBD2 (7 bases). The CDR3 is 14 residues long. The germline V gene has CDR1 KGHDR and CDR2 SFDVKD. In DNA, the CDR3 is TGTGCCACCATCGGGGGGCCTTACGAAAATGAGCAGCTCTTC. As protein: CATIGGPYENEQLF.

This clonotype was detected many times. J is TRBJ2-7 and V is TRBV7-8; 8 positions match TRBD2. With 3 bases clipped from V and 3 bases from J, the junction kept 10 bases outside the gene matches. CDR1 is SGHVS, CDR2 FQNEAQ, per germline. This CDR3 region has 16 residues. The CDR3 region is CASSFPRGGGNYEQYF. The CDR3 bases are TGTGCCAGCAGCTTCCCTCGGGGCGGGGGGAACTACGAGCAGTACTTC.

The chain recombines TRBV20-1 with TRBJ2-7; possibly TRBD2 for D (6 bases). The ends were cut back, 3 bases at V and 6 bases at J, with 9 bases in the middle. Germline V lookup: CDR1 DFQATT, CDR2 SNEGSKA (reference sequence). The CDR3 runs 11 residues. The CDR3 is CSASGSGEQYF. CDR3 DNA: TGCAGTGCTAGCGGGAGTGGCGAGCAGTACTTC.

Turning to this clonotype: A junction boundary mismatches the germline segment, possibly from a read error. Written as DNA, the CDR3 is TGTGCCCCCAGTCCTAGCGGGGGGGCCCAAGAGACCCAGTACTTC. Its protein product is CAPSPSGGAQETQYF. This chain joins TRBV15 and TRBJ2-5; 12 bases match TRBD2. Germline CDR1 and CDR2: LNHNV and YYDKDF (reference sequence). The CDR3 is 15 amino acids.

This clonotype was detected ten times or more. The chain links TRBV7-9 to TRBJ2-3; possibly TRBD1 for D (6 bases). The CDR3 runs 17 residues. Germline assignment: CDR1 SEHNR and CDR2 FQNEAQ (reference sequence). Between the trimmed V and J ends, which lost 6 bases and 0 bases, there was a span of 19 bases. The DNA for the CDR3 is TGTGCCAGCAGTTCTGACCTGACAGGTGCTAGCACAGATACGCAGTATTTT. Its translation: CASSSDLTGASTDTQYF.

This clonotype has a count of ten or more. The rearrangement uses TRBV27 and TRBJ1-6, with D possibly TRBD1 on 5 matching bases. This CDR3 comprises 16 residues. Germline loops: CDR1 MNHEY, CDR2 SMNVEV (reference sequence). The V gene lost 3 bases and the J gene lost 9 bases, with 18 bases spanning the gap. CDR3 loop: CASSFSGTYRGSPLHF. CDR3 sequence (DNA): TGTGCCAGCAGTTTCTCCGGGACCTATCGGGGTTCACCCCTCCACTTT.

The sample holds many counts of this clonotype. The V call is TRBV4-2, the J call TRBJ2-7; D is undetermined. V lost 1 base to trimming and J lost 2 bases, with 9 bases between them. The CDR3 is made up of 14 amino acids. Germline assignment: CDR1 LGHNA and CDR2 YNFKEQ. CDR3 DNA: TGTGCCAGCAGCCAAGGTAGTCTCGCCTACGAGCAGTACTTC. Protein sequence: CASSQGSLAYEQYF.

This clonotype was picked up many times. V and J are TRBV24-1 and TRBJ2-7, with TRBD1 matching 8 bases. The germline V gene encodes CDR1 KGHDR and CDR2 SFDVKD. J lost 4 bases, V lost 8 bases, and 9 bases had no gene match. CDR3 length: 14 amino acids. Here the CDR3 DNA reads TGTGCCACCACCGTCGAACAGGGGGATTACGAGCAGTACTTC. It translates to CATTVEQGDYEQYF.

This chain links TRBV29-1 with TRBJ2-7, with 8 bases matching TRBD2. The CDR3 has 13 residues. CDR1 and CDR2 (germline): SQVTM, ANQGSEA. The V and J ends lost 8 bases and 6 bases, in that order; junction bases with no gene match: 12. CDR3 protein: CSLVGRGSGEQYF. CDR3 nucleotide sequence: TGCAGCTTGGTCGGGAGGGGTTCAGGCGAGCAGTACTTC.

This clonotype was found many times. The chain employs TRBV18 and TRBJ2-3; 7 bases align to TRBD1. Looked up from germline, CDR1 is KGHSH and CDR2 is LQKENI. The CDR3 length is 13 residues. The junction had 2 bases not matched to a gene; V was cut back by 4 bases and J by 4 bases. Here the CDR3 DNA reads TGTGCCAGCTCACGACAGGGTGCAGATACGCAGTATTTT. Its protein is CASSRQGADTQYF. Together with reference TRBV18 and TRBJ2-3, the CDR3 gives the full variable domain: NAGVMQNPRHLVRRRGQEARLRCSPMKGHSHVYWYRQLPEEGLKFMVYLQKENIIDESGMPKERFSAEFPKEGPSILRIQQVVRGDSAAYFCASSRQGADTQYFGPGTRLTVL.

CDR3 bases: TGTGCCAGCAGTTTGGAAGCAGTTTGGGACAGCTACAATGAGCAGTTCTTC. This encodes CASSLEAVWDSYNEQFF. The chain is built from TRBV27 and TRBJ2-1; TRBD1 matches 7 bases. The germline CDR1 and CDR2 sequences are MNHEY and SMNVEV (reference sequence). The CDR3 runs 17 residues. V was clipped by 3 bases and J by 3 bases; unmatched bases: 11.

Turning to this clonotype: A junction boundary mismatches the germline segment, possibly from a read error. V and J are TRBV9 and TRBJ2-5; the D gene is possibly TRBD1 (6 bases). The CDR3 sequence is 16 residues long. Germline V gene sequence: CDR1 SGDLS, CDR2 YYNGEE. The CDR3 DNA is TGTGCCTGCAGTGCTTCTCCGGGACAAACGTTGGAGACCCAGTACTTC. As protein: CACSASPGQTLETQYF.

About this clonotype itself: A much larger clone differs by one base, so this may be a read error. CDR3 DNA: TGTGCCTGCAGTCACCCGGGACCAAACTACGAGCAGTACTTC. Amino acid sequence: CACSHPGPNYEQYF. The genes are TRBV6-6 and TRBJ2-7, with D tentatively TRBD1 or TRBD2 (5 bases each). The length of the CDR3 is 14 residues. Germline CDR1 reads MNHNY; CDR2 reads SVGAGI (reference sequence).

With respect to this clonotype: This may arise from a read error, as a much more abundant clone is one base away. This chain connects TRBV4-1 to TRBJ1-2; D call uncertain. The CDR3 length is 15 residues. Per germline, CDR1 MGHRA and CDR2 YSYEKL. Written as DNA, the CDR3 is TGCGCCGGCAGCCAAGATCCCGGCATAATTTATGGCTACACCTTC. Translating gives CAGSQDPGIIYGYTF.

This clonotype has at least ten counts. This chain joins TRBV4-3 and TRBJ1-5; D gene unclear. Germline V gives CDR1 LGHNA, CDR2 YSLEER. CDR3 length: 13 amino acids. The V end was cut by 1 base, the J end by 12 bases, with 13 bases between. In nucleotides, the CDR3 is TGCGCCAGCAGCCAAGTCCCGGCCCATCTCCAGCATTTT. It translates to CASSQVPAHLQHF.

This clonotype was detected many times. The V call is TRBV19, the J call TRBJ1-5, with D unresolved. V shed 8 bases and J shed 0 bases, with 11 bases lying between them. Germline assignment: CDR1 LNHDA and CDR2 SQIVND (reference sequence). The CDR3 spans 14 residues. The CDR3 nucleotides are TGTGCCAGTGGAGGGTCCCATAGCAATCAGCCCCAGCATTTT. As protein: CASGGSHSNQPQHF.

On this clonotype: Given a much more abundant clone one base away, this may be a read error. The chain joins TRBV5-5 to TRBJ1-2; D is unclear. Germline V gives CDR1 SGHKS, CDR2 YYEKEE (reference sequence). This CDR3 contains 15 residues. Trimming removed 0 bases from V and 3 bases from J, with 12 bases in between. CDR3 nucleotide sequence: TGTGCCAGCAGCTTGGAGGCCGCTACTCACTATGGCTACACCTTC. Protein product: CASSLEAATHYGYTF.

There are many counts of this clonotype. The genes are TRBV20-1 and TRBJ1-2; D is unresolved. Germline V CDR1 and CDR2: DFQATT, SNEGSKA (reference sequence). Trimming shortened V by 6 bases and J by 5 bases, and 19 bases separated the two germline ends. The CDR3 loop spans 14 amino acids. The CDR3 protein is CSAPKTRSTYGYTF. CDR3 in DNA: TGCAGTGCACCCAAAACCCGCTCAACTTATGGCTACACCTTC.

This clonotype was observed many times. This may arise from a read error, as a much more abundant clone is one base away. Since the CDR3 does not end with the conserved phenylalanine or tryptophan, this likely comes from a read error. The chain links TRBV7-2 to TRBJ2-5; D might be TRBD2 (6 bases). The CDR3 is 14 amino acids. Trimming removed 3 bases at V and 2 bases at J, with 10 bases between. Germline values: CDR1 SGHTA, CDR2 FQGNSA. This CDR3 reads CASSLRSGQETQYL. The CDR3 DNA is TGTGCCAGCAGCTTGCGTAGCGGACAAGAGACCCAGTACCTC.

J is TRBJ2-3 and V is TRBV4-1, with unresolved D. Per germline, CDR1 MGHRA and CDR2 YSYEKL. V dropped 0 bases and J dropped 0 bases, with 7 bases sitting between them. The CDR3 covers 15 residues. CDR3 DNA: TGCGCCAGCAGCCAAGAGGCTGTGAGCACAGATACGCAGTATTTT. Translating gives CASSQEAVSTDTQYF.

A word on this clonotype: Germline and junction disagree at one end, which may indicate a read error. The chain is built from TRBV6-2 or TRBV6-3 and TRBJ2-7; no firm D call. Germline V gene sequence: CDR1 MNHEY, CDR2 SVGEGT. The CDR3 has 12 residues. CDR3 coding DNA: TGTGCCGGCAGCGTCCGCTCCTACGAGCAGTACTTC. Protein product: CAGSVRSYEQYF.

In regard to this clonotype: A read error may explain this, as a much larger clone is one base away. The chain employs TRBV5-1 and TRBJ2-1; 7 positions agree with TRBD2. Germline CDR1 SGHRS, CDR2 YFSETQ. The CDR3 extends over 13 amino acids. The CDR3 nucleotides read TGCGCCAGCAGCCCGGGGGGTTACAATGACCAGTTCTTC. This translates into CASSPGGYNDQFF.

This chain uses TRBV24-1 with TRBJ2-1; TRBD2 matches at 10 bases. Germline V CDR1 and CDR2: KGHDR, SFDVKD. CDR3 size: 14 residues. CDR3 protein: CARDLLAGTNEQFF. In DNA form, the CDR3 reads TGTGCTAGAGATTTACTAGCGGGGACCAATGAGCAGTTCTTC.

Details on this clonotype: This may come from a read error, since a much larger clone is one base off. V gene TRBV5-7 combines with J gene TRBJ1-2, with TRBD1 matching over 8 bases. TRBV5-7 counts as an open reading frame of uncertain function. V trimming: 4 bases; J trimming: 4 bases; junction bases outside the gene matches: 6. The CDR3 loop spans 14 amino acids. CDR3 amino acids: CASSPRGRSYGYTF. CDR3 nucleotide sequence: TGTGCCAGCAGCCCCAGGGGGCGATCCTATGGCTACACCTTC.

This chain connects TRBV9 to TRBJ2-1; no definite D call. Germline CDR1 SGDLS, CDR2 YYNGEE. V lost 2 bases and J lost 3, with 15 bases in between. There are 16 residues in the CDR3. CDR3: CASSVEGQIHYNEQFF. The DNA of the CDR3 is TGTGCCAGCAGCGTCGAAGGGCAGATTCACTACAATGAGCAGTTCTTC.

This clonotype was observed a few times. The chain couples TRBV6-5 to TRBJ2-1; 12 bases agree with TRBD2. Germline values: CDR1 MNHEY, CDR2 SVGAGI. This CDR3 region has 15 residues. With 5 bases clipped from V and 10 bases from J, the junction kept 9 bases outside the gene matches. The CDR3 loop is CASSHFPSGRGEQFF. The CDR3, as DNA: TGTGCCAGCAGTCACTTCCCTAGCGGGAGGGGGGAGCAGTTCTTC.

This chain links TRBV20-1 with TRBJ2-5, with TRBD1 as a possible D gene (6 bases). Germline CDR1 is DFQATT and CDR2 is SNEGSKA (reference sequence). Trimming left V 6 bases short and J 4 bases short, with 18 bases between. The CDR3 has 14 amino acids. CDR3 region: CSASSKDRRETQYF. The CDR3 region has the DNA TGCAGTGCCAGCAGCAAAGACAGGCGAGAGACCCAGTACTTC.

A word on this clonotype: A read error may explain this, as a much larger clone is one base away. This chain uses TRBV7-9 with TRBJ2-1; TRBD1 aligns across 7 bases. There are 14 residues in the CDR3. From germline, CDR1 is SEHNR and CDR2 FQNEAQ (reference sequence). The CDR3, as DNA: TGTGCCAGCAGCTCCCGGGACAGCTACAATGAGCAGCTCTTC. Translating it yields CASSSRDSYNEQLF.

There are many counts of this clonotype. V is TRBV20-1 and J is TRBJ2-7, with D possibly being TRBD2 (5 bases). V was cut by 6 bases and J by 0 bases, with 12 bases left in between. The CDR3 sequence is 13 residues long. Germline values: CDR1 DFQATT, CDR2 SNEGSKA (reference sequence). The CDR3 DNA reads as TGCAGTGCCGAGACTGGGAGCTCCTACGAGCAGTACTTC. Protein product: CSAETGSSYEQYF.